Listed below are T cell receptor beta chains from one sample, sequenced in a study of response to subunit inactivated influenza vaccine. TCRdb processed the RT-PCR reads anew with MiXCR; each CDR3 protein has one entry. The sample lists approximately 520,000 distinct CDR3 sequences, approximately 24% occurring once. This material consisted of CD4+ T cells sorted from PBMCs, taken around 5 days after vaccination. These receptors were obtained from a man aged 50 to 60 who received an inactivated influenza vaccine. Each CDR3 is given with its conserved first and last residue. D genes are given only for firm matches. Rows give clone size only sometimes, using once, few, many, or a class for an expanded clone.

V gene	clone size	D gene	J gene	CDR3 DNA	CDR3 protein
TRBV2	few	NA	TRBJ2-7	TGTGCCAGCAGTGTGGGCGCGTTTCCCTACGAGCAGTACTTC	CASSVGAFPYEQYF
TRBV20-1	few	NA	TRBJ2-1	TGCAGTGCTAGTCCATCAACTAGCTCTGTAAGGGGTGAGCAGTTCTTC	CSASPSTSSVRGEQFF
TRBV7-2	NA	TRBD1	TRBJ1-5	TGTGCCAGCAGCTTCCAACAGGGGCATCAGCCCCAGCATTTT	CASSFQQGHQPQHF
TRBV15	NA	NA	TRBJ2-3	TGTGCCACCAGCAGAGGGGGGGGCTGGGATACGCAGTATTTT	CATSRGGGWDTQYF
TRBV20-1	many	NA	TRBJ2-3	TGCAGTGCTAGAGATCAGGGACACCATACGCAGTATTTT	CSARDQGHHTQYF
TRBV12-3/TRBV12-4	few	TRBD1	TRBJ1-5	TGTGCCAGCAGTCTGGACAGGTTTTTGCCCCAGCATTTT	CASSLDRFLPQHF
TRBV20-1	NA	TRBD2	TRBJ2-1	TGCAGTGCCTGGGAGGGCCGCTACAATGAGCAGTTCTTC	CSAWEGRYNEQFF
TRBV12-3/TRBV12-4	many	NA	TRBJ2-7	TGTGCCAGCAGTGCCGGGACACCAACCTACGAGCAGTACTTC	CASSAGTPTYEQYF
TRBV28	few	TRBD2	TRBJ2-1	TGTGCCAGCAGTTCGACTAGCGGGGGGAGGAATGAGCAGTTCTTC	CASSSTSGGRNEQFF
TRBV6-7	NA	TRBD1	TRBJ2-7	TGTGCCAGCCCCTACCGCCGACAGGGCAAGTACGAGCAGTACTTC	CASPYRRQGKYEQYF
TRBV6-2/TRBV6-3	few	NA	TRBJ1-2	TGTGCCAGCAGTTATCGCCCTAACTATGGCTACACCTTC	CASSYRPNYGYTF
TRBV2	NA	NA	TRBJ2-7	TGTGCCAGCAGTGAAAGGCAGCTTAACTACGAGCAGTACTTC	CASSERQLNYEQYF
TRBV5-1	few	NA	TRBJ2-2	TGCGCCAGCAGCTTGGTTGGGACGGATACCGGGGAGCTGTTTTTT	CASSLVGTDTGELFF
TRBV28	NA	NA	TRBJ2-7	TGTGCCAGCACCTCCTCCGGGACAGAGCAGTACTTC	CASTSSGTEQYF
TRBV7-2	NA	NA	TRBJ2-2	TGTGCCAGCAGCTTACAGGGTTTCTCCGGGGAGCTGTTTTTT	CASSLQGFSGELFF
TRBV20-1	few	NA	TRBJ2-2	TGCAGTGCCGCCCGGGCGCCCACCGGGGAGCTGTTTTTT	CSAARAPTGELFF
TRBV5-5	NA	NA	TRBJ2-2	TGTGCCAGCAGCTGGGGACGAGCGAGGAGCACCGGGGAGCTGTTTTTT	CASSWGRARSTGELFF
TRBV11-1	few	NA	TRBJ1-3	TGTGCCAGCAGCTTATCGCCAGAACCTTTAAGGACTGGAAACACCATATATTTT	CASSLSPEPLRTGNTIYF
TRBV12-3/TRBV12-4	few	NA	TRBJ2-2	TGTGCCGTCACCCCGAGGGCGGGCCCCGGGGAGCTGTTTTTT	CAVTPRAGPGELFF
TRBV9	NA	NA	TRBJ2-1	TGTGCCAGCAGCGCCCGGTCGAATCTCGCCGAGCAGTTCTTC	CASSARSNLAEQFF
TRBV7-2	NA	NA	TRBJ2-2	TGTGCCAGCAGCTTATTAGCGACTGTCAACACCGGGGAGCTGTTTTTT	CASSLLATVNTGELFF
TRBV10-3	few	TRBD1	TRBJ2-3	TGTGCCATCTCGCATCATCTCAAGCCGCCGGGGACAGGATTCACAGATACGCAGTATTTT	CAISHHLKPPGTGFTDTQYF
TRBV4-1	NA	NA	TRBJ1-3	TGCGCCAGCAGCCAAGTAGCCACAATGGACAGTGGAAACACCATATATTTT	CASSQVATMDSGNTIYF
TRBV29-1	many	TRBD1	TRBJ1-1	TGCAGCGTTGCGGGACAGTTGAACACTGAAGCTTTCTTT	CSVAGQLNTEAFF
TRBV12-3/TRBV12-4	few	NA	TRBJ2-3	TGTGCCAGCAGTTTAGGGGTTCCCCTTGGTACGCAGTATTTT	CASSLGVPLGTQYF
TRBV5-1	NA	TRBD1	TRBJ2-3	TGCGCCAGCAGCGCACAGGGGGATACGCAGTATTTT	CASSAQGDTQYF
TRBV5-1	NA	NA	TRBJ2-3	TGCGCCAGCAGCTTGTGGGCAGGGGTGTCCCCAAGCACAGATACGCAGTATTTT	CASSLWAGVSPSTDTQYF
TRBV15	NA	NA	TRBJ2-2	TGTGCCACCAGCAGAGATCTTTTGGGCGGGGAGCTGTTTTTT	CATSRDLLGGELFF
TRBV4-2	NA	NA	TRBJ2-5	TGTGCCAGCAGCCAAGGGATGGGATTACAAGAGACCCAGTACTTC	CASSQGMGLQETQYF
TRBV7-8	NA	NA	TRBJ2-1	TGTGCCAGCAGGTTTATCGGGGGCTCCTACAATGAGCAGTTCTTC	CASRFIGGSYNEQFF
TRBV20-1	few	NA	TRBJ2-1	TGCAGTGCTAGAGATAGTAAGCGGGCGTCCTACAATGAGCAGTTCTTC	CSARDSKRASYNEQFF
TRBV5-1	NA	NA	TRBJ2-1	TGCGCCAGCAGCTCTGAGCGGAGTTACAATGAGCAGTTCTTC	CASSSERSYNEQFF
TRBV6-2/TRBV6-3	NA	NA	TRBJ2-7	TGTGCCAGCAGTTACTCGGGACGATCCTACGAGCAGTACTTC	CASSYSGRSYEQYF
TRBV5-5	NA	NA	TRBJ2-2	TGTGCCAGCAGCTTGAGGGCAGGGCAATACGGGGAGCTGTTTTTT	CASSLRAGQYGELFF
TRBV20-1	NA	TRBD1	TRBJ2-2	TGCAGTGCTGAGACCGGGACAGGGCCATCCGGGGAGCTGTTTTTT	CSAETGTGPSGELFF
TRBV28	few	NA	TRBJ2-7	TGTGCCAGCGAGGGGGCGGGGTCCTACGAGCAGTACTTC	CASEGAGSYEQYF
TRBV24-1	NA	TRBD1	TRBJ2-5	TGTGCCACCAGTGATAGGACAGGGGCAAAGGAGACCCAGTACTTC	CATSDRTGAKETQYF
TRBV6-1	NA	TRBD2	TRBJ2-3	TGTGCCAGCATGCTAGCGGGAGCGGCAGATACGCAGTATTTT	CASMLAGAADTQYF
TRBV12-3/TRBV12-4	NA	NA	TRBJ1-1	TGTGCCAGCAGAGCCCCAGGGATTTCCACTGAAGCTTTCTTT	CASRAPGISTEAFF
TRBV4-2	NA	NA	TRBJ2-3	TGTGCCAGCAGCCTGGGACTTCCTCCGGATACGCAGTATTTT	CASSLGLPPDTQYF
TRBV4-3	NA	TRBD1	TRBJ2-5	TGCGCCAGCAGCCGCTGGACAGGGGGAGAAGAGACCCAGTACTTC	CASSRWTGGEETQYF
TRBV11-2	few	NA	TRBJ2-5	TGTGCCAGCAGCTTAGGCTTAAAGTCCGAGACCCAGTACTTC	CASSLGLKSETQYF
TRBV20-1	NA	NA	TRBJ2-7	TGCAGTGCTACAACTATGGGGGAGCAGTACTTC	CSATTMGEQYF
TRBV13	few	NA	TRBJ2-4	TGTGCCAGCAGCTCCCGACAGGGCAGGAGGGAGGGGAAAAACATTCAGTACTTC	CASSSRQGRREGKNIQYF
TRBV12-3/TRBV12-4	NA	TRBD2	TRBJ2-1	TGTGCCAGCAGTTCACGACTAGCGGGAGGACGGGAGTTCTTC	CASSSRLAGGREFF
TRBV7-9	few	NA	TRBJ2-3	TGTGCCAGCAGCATCGGACGGAGCGCTTTCACAGATACGCAGTATTTT	CASSIGRSAFTDTQYF
TRBV20-1	NA	TRBD1	TRBJ1-3	TGCAGTGCTAGAGTTCCGACAGGGGGAAACACCATATATTTT	CSARVPTGGNTIYF
TRBV5-6	NA	NA	TRBJ2-7	TGTGCCAGCAGCCCCCGACAGGACTCCTACGAGCAGTACTTC	CASSPRQDSYEQYF
TRBV3-1	few	TRBD2	TRBJ2-7	TGTGCCAGCAGCTTTTCAGGCGGGGGACTTACCTACGAGCAGTACTTC	CASSFSGGGLTYEQYF
TRBV18	NA	TRBD2	TRBJ2-5	TGTGCCAGCTCACCCTGGGCGGGAGGCCAAGAGACCCAGTACTTC	CASSPWAGGQETQYF
TRBV11-2	few	NA	TRBJ2-7	TGTGCCAGCAGCCCAATTCGATCCTACGAGCAGTACTTC	CASSPIRSYEQYF
TRBV5-1	NA	NA	TRBJ2-2	TGCGCCAGCAGCGAAACAGGGTCCACCGGGGAGCTGTTTTTT	CASSETGSTGELFF
TRBV6-5	NA	NA	TRBJ2-7	TGTGCCAGCAGTTACGGGGAAACTTACGAGCAGTACTTC	CASSYGETYEQYF
TRBV20-1	NA	NA	TRBJ2-1	TGCAGTGCTACTTCTCTGGGGGGCTCCTACAATGAGCAGTTCTTC	CSATSLGGSYNEQFF